This T cell receptor (beta chain) comes out of a study of blood T cell repertoires in COVID-19. Two consecutive negative NP/OP PCR tests, clearance, or resolved symptoms defined Cohort 3 recovery. TCRdb's copy holds only in-frame clones and misses some; the assay was immunoSEQ multiplex PCR. This table holds approximately 310,000 clones, roughly 88% found once. Germline V lookup: CDR1 SGDLS, CDR2 YYNGEE. This CDR3 comprises 15 residues. V was cut by 5 bases and J by 2 bases, with 14 bases left in between. The TCR comes from a man under 40 who had recovered from COVID-19. The chain carries TRBV9 and TRBJ2-1; D possibly corresponds to TRBD2 (5 bases). The sequenced material came from PBMCs or T cells enriched from blood (not recorded which). In DNA form, the CDR3 reads TGTGCCAGCAGTTCGGGGAATTCGGCCTACAATGAGCAGTTCTTC. It yields the protein CASSSGNSAYNEQFF.